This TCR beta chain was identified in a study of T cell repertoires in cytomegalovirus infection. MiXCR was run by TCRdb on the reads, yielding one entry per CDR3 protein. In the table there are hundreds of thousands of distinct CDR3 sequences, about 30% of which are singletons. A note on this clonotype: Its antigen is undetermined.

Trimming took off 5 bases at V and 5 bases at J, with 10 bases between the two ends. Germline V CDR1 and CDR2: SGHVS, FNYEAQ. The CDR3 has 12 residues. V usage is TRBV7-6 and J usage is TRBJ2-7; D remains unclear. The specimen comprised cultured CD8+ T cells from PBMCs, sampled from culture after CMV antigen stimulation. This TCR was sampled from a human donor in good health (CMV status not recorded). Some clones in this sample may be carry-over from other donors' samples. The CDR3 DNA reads TGTGCCAGCAGCCCGCTGGCGGACGAGCAGTACTTC. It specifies CASSPLADEQYF.